These T cell receptor beta chains were read from a single sample in a study of cytotoxic CD8 clonotypes in ibrutinib-treated CLL. Sequenced by immunoSEQ multiplex PCR; TCRdb stores in-frame clones only, minus some. The table has some 140,000 clones, around 93% seen once; the top ten hold approximately 11%. The starting material was PBMCs, obtained after 12 months of ibrutinib treatment. The receptors shown here come from a human donor with chronic lymphocytic leukemia. The CDR3 runs from the conserved cysteine through the conserved F or W. Each record gives: J gene, V gene, clone size, CDR3 protein. Rows may omit the clone size; those that give it use once, few, many or a size class.

TRBJ2-1 | TRBV7-2 | . | CASSLGREREQFF
TRBJ1-5 | TRBV11-2 | . | CASSFDRDRAVSNQPQHF
TRBJ1-2 | TRBV4-3 | . | CASSQDGTPGGVGIYTF
TRBJ2-3 | TRBV9 | once | CASSVGAGGHTDTQYF
TRBJ2-7 | TRBV7-9 | . | CASSNAGTLIHF
TRBJ2-5 | TRBV29-1 | . | CSVEVRGEQETQYF
TRBJ2-3 | TRBV7-3 | . | CASSLMGLYTDTQYF
TRBJ2-1 | TRBV11-3 | once | CASTIGGAGNNEQFF
TRBJ2-1 | TRBV5-1 | . | CASSFGLAGDEQFF
TRBJ2-7 | TRBV18 | . | CASSPEAYEQYF
TRBJ2-3 | TRBV7-3 | . | CASSPVGQRTDTQYF
TRBJ2-7 | TRBV12-5 | . | CASGPHNTVPNEQYF
TRBJ2-1 | TRBV21-1 | . | CASSKVTRQSNEQFF
TRBJ2-5 | TRBV19 | once | CASGLVRETQYF
TRBJ2-7 | TRBV29-1 | . | CSVPSGNYEQYF
TRBJ1-4 | TRBV18 | . | CASSPSGTRGEKLFF
TRBJ2-3 | TRBV13 | once | CASSLFGTSGGISTDTQYF
TRBJ2-1 | TRBV11-2 | . | CASSYGQGSVDEQFF
TRBJ2-5 | TRBV18 | once | CASSPRNSDGQETQYF
TRBJ1-1 | TRBV19 | . | CASSIRAGAEAFF
TRBJ2-7 | TRBV7-2 | . | CASSSAPEQYF
TRBJ1-4 | TRBV7-9 | once | CASSLRGTGFNEKLFF
TRBJ1-1 | TRBV4-2 | few | CASSQEIGTEAFF
TRBJ1-4 | TRBV4-2 | . | CASSPHGSTNEKLFF
TRBJ1-1 | TRBV5-8 | . | CASSRRQGAGTEAFF
TRBJ2-2 | TRBV11-1 | . | CASSAYPDRENTGELFF
TRBJ1-1 | TRBV6-5 | once | CASRRGQGSEAFF
TRBJ2-5 | TRBV7-9 | . | CASSQQITKETQYF
TRBJ2-7 | TRBV7-9 | . | CASSPTQSYEQYF
TRBJ2-2 | TRBV7-3 | . | CASSLHSWAVGELFF
TRBJ1-1 | TRBV11-2 | . | CASSPPNTNTEAFF
TRBJ1-1 | TRBV28 | . | CASTRYAGGENTEAFF
TRBJ1-5 | TRBV7-9 | . | CASSLQGLGQPQHF
TRBJ2-7 | TRBV5-1 | . | CASSGGGGPVDEQYF
TRBJ2-3 | TRBV25-1 | . | CASSRESTDTQYF
TRBJ2-5 | TRBV19 | . | CASSAEETQYF